This TCR beta chain emerged from a study of T cells in Graves' hyperthyroidism and ophthalmopathy. Ten or more counts support this clonotype. The CDR3 spans 13 residues. The J segment lost 1 base and the V segment lost 5 bases, leaving 5 bases of the junction unmatched. Germline V gives CDR1 DFQATT, CDR2 SNEGSKA (reference sequence). What was amplified from RNA transcripts were TCR beta CDR3 regions. Carried out on the TCR CDR3, a first-round RT-PCR used the HTBI primer set. TCRdb passed the multiplex PCR reads through MiXCR, listing each CDR3 protein once. Among around 380,000 distinct CDR3 sequences, 13% were seen once, and the ten largest hold roughly 20%. The study based diagnoses on clinical symptoms, serum thyroxine and TRAb, thyroid ultrasound and orbital computed tomography. Blood was sampled at initial diagnosis of hyperthyroidism, prior to onset of any ophthalmopathy symptoms.

This receptor was obtained from a young man with Graves' hyperthyroidism that later progressed to Graves' ophthalmopathy. The chain recombines TRBV20-1 with TRBJ2-7; 7 bases map to TRBD1. Sequenced material: blood. This CDR3 reads CSADRDRSYEQYF. CDR3 DNA: TGCAGTGCTGACCGGGACAGATCCTACGAGCAGTACTTC.